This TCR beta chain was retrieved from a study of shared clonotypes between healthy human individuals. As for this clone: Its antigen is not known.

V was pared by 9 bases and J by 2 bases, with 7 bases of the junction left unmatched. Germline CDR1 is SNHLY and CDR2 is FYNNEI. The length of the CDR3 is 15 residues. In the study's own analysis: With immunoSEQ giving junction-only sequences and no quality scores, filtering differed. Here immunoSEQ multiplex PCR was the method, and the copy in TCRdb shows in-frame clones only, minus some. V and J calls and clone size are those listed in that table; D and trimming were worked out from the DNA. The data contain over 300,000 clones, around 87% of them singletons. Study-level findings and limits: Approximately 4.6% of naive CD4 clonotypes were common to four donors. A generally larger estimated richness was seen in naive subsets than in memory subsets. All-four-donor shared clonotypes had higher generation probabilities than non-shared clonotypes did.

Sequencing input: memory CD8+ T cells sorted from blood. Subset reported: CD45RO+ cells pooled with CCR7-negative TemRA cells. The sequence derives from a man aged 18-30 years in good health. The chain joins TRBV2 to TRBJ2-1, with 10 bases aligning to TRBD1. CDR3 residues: CARLADRGPYNEQFF. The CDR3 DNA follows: TGTGCCAGGTTGGCAGACAGGGGGCCCTACAATGAGCAGTTCTTC.